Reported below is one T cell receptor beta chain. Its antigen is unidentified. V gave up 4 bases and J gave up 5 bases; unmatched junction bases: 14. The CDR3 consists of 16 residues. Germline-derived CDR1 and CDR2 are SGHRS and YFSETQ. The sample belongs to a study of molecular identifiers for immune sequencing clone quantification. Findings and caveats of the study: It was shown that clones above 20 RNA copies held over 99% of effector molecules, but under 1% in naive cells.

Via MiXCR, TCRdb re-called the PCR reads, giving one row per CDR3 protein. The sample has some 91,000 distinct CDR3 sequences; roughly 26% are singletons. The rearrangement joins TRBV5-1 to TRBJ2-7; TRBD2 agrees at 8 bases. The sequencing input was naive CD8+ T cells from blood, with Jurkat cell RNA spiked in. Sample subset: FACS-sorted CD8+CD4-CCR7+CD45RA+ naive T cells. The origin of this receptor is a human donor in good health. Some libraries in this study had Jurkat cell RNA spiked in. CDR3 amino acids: CASSGVSSGSTHEQYF. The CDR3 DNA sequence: TGCGCCAGCAGCGGAGTCTCTAGCGGGTCAACCCACGAGCAGTACTTC.